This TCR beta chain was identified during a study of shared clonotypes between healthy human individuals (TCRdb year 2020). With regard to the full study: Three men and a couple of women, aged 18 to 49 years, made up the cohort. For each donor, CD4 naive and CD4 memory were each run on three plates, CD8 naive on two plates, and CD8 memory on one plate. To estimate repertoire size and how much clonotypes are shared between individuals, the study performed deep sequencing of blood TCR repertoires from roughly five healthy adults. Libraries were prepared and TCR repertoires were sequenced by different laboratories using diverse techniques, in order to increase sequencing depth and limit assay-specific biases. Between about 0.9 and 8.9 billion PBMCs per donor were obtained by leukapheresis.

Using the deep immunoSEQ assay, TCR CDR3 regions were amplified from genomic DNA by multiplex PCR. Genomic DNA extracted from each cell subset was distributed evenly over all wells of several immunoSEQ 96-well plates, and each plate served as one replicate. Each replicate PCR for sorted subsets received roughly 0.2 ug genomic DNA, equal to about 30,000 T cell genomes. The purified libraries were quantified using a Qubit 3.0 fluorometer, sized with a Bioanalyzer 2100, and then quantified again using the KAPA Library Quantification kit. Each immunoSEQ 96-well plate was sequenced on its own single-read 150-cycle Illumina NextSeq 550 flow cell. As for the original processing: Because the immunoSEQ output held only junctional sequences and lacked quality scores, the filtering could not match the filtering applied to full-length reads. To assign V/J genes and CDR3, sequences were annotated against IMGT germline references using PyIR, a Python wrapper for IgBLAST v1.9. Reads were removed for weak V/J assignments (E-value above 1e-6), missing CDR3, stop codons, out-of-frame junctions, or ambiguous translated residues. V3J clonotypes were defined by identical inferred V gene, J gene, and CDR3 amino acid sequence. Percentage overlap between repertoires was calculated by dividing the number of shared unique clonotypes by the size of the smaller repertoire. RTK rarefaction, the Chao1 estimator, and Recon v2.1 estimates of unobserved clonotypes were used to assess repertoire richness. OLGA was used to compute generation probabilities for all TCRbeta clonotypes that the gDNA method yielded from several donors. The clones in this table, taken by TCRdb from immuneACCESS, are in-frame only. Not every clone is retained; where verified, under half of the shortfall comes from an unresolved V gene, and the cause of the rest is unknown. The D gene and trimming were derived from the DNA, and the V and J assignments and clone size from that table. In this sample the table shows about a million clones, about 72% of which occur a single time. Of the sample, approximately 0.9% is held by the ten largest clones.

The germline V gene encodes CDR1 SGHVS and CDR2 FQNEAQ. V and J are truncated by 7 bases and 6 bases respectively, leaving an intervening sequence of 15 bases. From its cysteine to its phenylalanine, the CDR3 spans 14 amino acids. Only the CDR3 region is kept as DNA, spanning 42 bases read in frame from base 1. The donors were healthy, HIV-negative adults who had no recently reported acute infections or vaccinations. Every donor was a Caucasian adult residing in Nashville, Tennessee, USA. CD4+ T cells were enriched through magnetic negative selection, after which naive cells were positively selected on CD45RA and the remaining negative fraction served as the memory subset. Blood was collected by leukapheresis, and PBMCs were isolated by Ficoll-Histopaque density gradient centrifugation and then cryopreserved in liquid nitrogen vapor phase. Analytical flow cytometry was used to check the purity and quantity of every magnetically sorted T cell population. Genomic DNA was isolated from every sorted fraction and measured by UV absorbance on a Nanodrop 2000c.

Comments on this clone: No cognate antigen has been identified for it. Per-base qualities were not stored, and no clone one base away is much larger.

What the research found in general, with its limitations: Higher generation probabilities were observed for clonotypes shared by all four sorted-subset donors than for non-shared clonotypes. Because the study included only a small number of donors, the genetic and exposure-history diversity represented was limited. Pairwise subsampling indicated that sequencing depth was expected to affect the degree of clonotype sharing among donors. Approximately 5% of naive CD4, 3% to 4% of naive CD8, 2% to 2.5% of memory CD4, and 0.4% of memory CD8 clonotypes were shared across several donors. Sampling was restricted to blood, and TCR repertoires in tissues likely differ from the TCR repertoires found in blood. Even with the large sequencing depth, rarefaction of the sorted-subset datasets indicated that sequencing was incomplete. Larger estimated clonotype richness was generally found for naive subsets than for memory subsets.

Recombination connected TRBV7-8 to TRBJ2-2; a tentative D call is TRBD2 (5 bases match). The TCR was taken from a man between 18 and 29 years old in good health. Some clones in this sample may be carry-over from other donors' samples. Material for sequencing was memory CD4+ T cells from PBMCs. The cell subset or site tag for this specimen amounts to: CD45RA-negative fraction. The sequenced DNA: TGTGCCAGCACGCGTCGGGGTTCGTCCGGGGAGCTGTTTTTT. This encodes CASTRRGSSGELFF.